This entry lists 10 T cell receptor beta chains sequenced from one sample in a study of control samples from healthy donors and cancer patients. Assay used: immunoSEQ multiplex PCR; TCRdb lists only in-frame clones, some missing. Of about 89,000 clones listed, about 89% are singletons. The sequencing input was blood. The receptors were sampled from a man aged 25-45 years in good health.

This chain connects TRBV15 to TRBJ2-7, with 9 bases matching TRBD2. The CDR3 sequence is 15 residues long. Germline lookup yields CDR1 LNHNV and CDR2 YYDKDF (reference sequence). V gave up 1 base and J gave up 2 bases; unmatched junction bases: 3. The CDR3, as DNA: TGTGCCACCAGCAGAGGACTAGCGGTCGCCTACGAGCAGTACGTC. As protein: CATSRGLAVAYEQYV.

The gene calls are TRBV6-6 and TRBJ2-2; D may be TRBD1 (5 bases). The CDR3 extends over 15 amino acids. From germline, CDR1 is MNHNY and CDR2 SVGAGI (reference sequence). The V end lost 0 bases, the J end lost 4 bases, and 9 bases lay between the germline ends. The CDR3 sequence: CASSYSRQGTGELFF. The CDR3 DNA reads TGTGCCAGCAGTTACTCGCGGCAGGGCACCGGGGAGCTGTTTTTT.

The J gene is TRBJ2-3, the V gene TRBV7-2; TRBD1 is a possible D gene (6 bases). The CDR3 runs to 14 residues. V lost 4 bases and J lost 3, with 11 bases in between. Germline loops: CDR1 SGHTA, CDR2 FQGNSA. The CDR3 DNA reads as TGTGCCAGCAGCTGGGACCAGGGGACAGATACGCAGTATTTT. Its translation: CASSWDQGTDTQYF.

The sample holds a few counts of this clone. One end of the junction does not line up with germline, which may come from a read error. This sequence joins TRBV30 and TRBJ1-6; a possible D gene is TRBD1 (5 bases). CDR1 is GTSNPN, CDR2 SVGIG, per germline (reference sequence). The CDR3 consists of 11 residues. The CDR3 loop is CAWSEGVGHRF. CDR3 DNA: TGTGCCTGGAGTGAGGGTGTCGGACACCGCTTT.

The chain joins TRBV12-3 or TRBV12-4 to TRBJ2-5; perhaps D is TRBD1 or TRBD2 (5 bases each). The CDR3 has 13 amino acids. V was shortened by 6 bases and J by 1 base, with 9 bases between the two germline ends. CDR3 protein: CASREGSQETQYF. The CDR3, as DNA: TGTGCCAGCAGAGAGGGGTCCCAAGAGACCCAGTACTTC.

This chain links TRBV5-4 with TRBJ1-5; 7 nucleotides match TRBD1. V shed 4 bases and J 6 bases; nucleotides not matched to a gene: 13. Germline-derived CDR1 and CDR2 are SGHNT and YYREEE (reference sequence). The CDR3 length is 16 residues. The CDR3 protein is CASSLGGLGGGQPQHF. CDR3 nucleotide sequence: TGTGCCAGCAGCCTCGGCGGATTAGGGGGCGGTCAGCCCCAGCATTTT.

This chain connects TRBV12-5 to TRBJ2-7; D gene uncertain. V lost 6 bases, J lost 3 bases, and 9 bases lay in between. The CDR3 has 12 amino acids. CDR1 is LGHNT, CDR2 FRNRAP, per germline. For the CDR3, the DNA is TGTGCTAGTGGCGCTAATTTCTACGAGCAGTACGTC. This codes for CASGANFYEQYV.

This chain uses TRBV5-5 with TRBJ2-5, with 7 nucleotides matching TRBD2. This CDR3 comprises 15 residues. The trim removed 4 bases at V and 2 bases at J, leaving 8 bases unmatched. The germline gives CDR1 SGHKS, CDR2 YYEKEE (reference sequence). The CDR3 DNA sequence: TGTGCCAGCAGCGATTTCGGACTAGAGCAAGAGACCCAGTACTTC. As protein: CASSDFGLEQETQYF.

The rearrangement uses TRBV6-5 and TRBJ1-2, with a tentative D call TRBD1 (6 bases). Trimming cost V 4 bases and J 1 base, with 10 bases left between them. CDR1 is MNHEY, CDR2 SVGAGI, per germline. The CDR3 loop spans 14 amino acids. In DNA form, the CDR3 reads TGTGCCAGCAGTTCGACAGGACTTAACTATGGCTACACCTTC. As protein: CASSSTGLNYGYTF.

This clone ranks as medium-sized (0.01 to 0.1%). This chain links TRBV20-1 with TRBJ1-1; weak D call: TRBD1 (5 bases). Germline assignment: CDR1 DFQATT and CDR2 SNEGSKA (reference sequence). V was clipped by 3 bases and J by 3 bases, with 8 bases between them. The CDR3 contains 12 residues. The CDR3 DNA reads as TGCAGTGCTAGTTTAGGGGACACTGAAGCTTTCTTT. Amino acids: CSASLGDTEAFF.